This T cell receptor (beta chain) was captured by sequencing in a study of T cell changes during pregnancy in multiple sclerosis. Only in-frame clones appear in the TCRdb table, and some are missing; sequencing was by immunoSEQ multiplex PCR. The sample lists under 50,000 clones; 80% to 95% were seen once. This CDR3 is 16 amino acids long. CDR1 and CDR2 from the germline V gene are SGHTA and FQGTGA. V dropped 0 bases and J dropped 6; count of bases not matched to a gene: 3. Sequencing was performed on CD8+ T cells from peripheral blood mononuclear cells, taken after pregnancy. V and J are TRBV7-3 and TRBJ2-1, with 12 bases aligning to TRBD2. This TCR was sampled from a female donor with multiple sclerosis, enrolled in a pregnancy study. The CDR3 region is CASSLTRTSGINEQFF. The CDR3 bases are TGTGCCAGCAGCTTAACAAGGACTAGCGGGATCAATGAGCAGTTCTTC.